These 5 T cell receptor beta chains were sequenced from one sample in a study of T cells after yellow fever vaccination. Each CDR3 protein gets one entry after TCRdb re-called the 5' RACE reads with MiXCR. Among 340,000 or so distinct CDR3 sequences listed, about 12% were seen once. Sequenced material: CD4+ T cells sorted from PBMCs, taken 15 days after the yellow fever booster vaccination. These receptors all stem from a man aged 18 to 30 who received the YFV17D yellow fever vaccine.

The chain joins TRBV6-6 to TRBJ1-1; possible D gene TRBD1, 5 bases. V was clipped by 2 bases and J by 6 bases, with 13 bases between them. From germline, CDR1 is MNHNY and CDR2 SVGAGI (reference sequence). The CDR3 length is 14 residues. CDR3 in DNA: TGTGCCAGCAGTTACCCAGGGATGTGGGCTGAAGCTTTCTTT. Protein: CASSYPGMWAEAFF.

This clonotype was detected ten times or more. V and J are TRBV6-5 and TRBJ2-6; the D is unclear. The V end was cut by 6 bases, the J end by 0 bases, with 9 bases between. The CDR3 is 15 residues long. Germline V gene lookup returns CDR1 MNHEY and CDR2 SVGAGI. DNA of the CDR3: TGTGCCAGCAGGGGCCAGTCCTCTGGGGCCAACGTCCTGACTTTC. This sequence encodes CASRGQSSGANVLTF.

This clonotype was picked up a small number of times. V is TRBV29-1 and J is TRBJ2-2, with D maybe TRBD1 (6 bases). The germline V and J ends were trimmed by 6 bases and 5 bases, with 16 bases remaining between them. Germline V CDR1 and CDR2: SQVTM, ANQGSEA. The CDR3 has 14 amino acids. Here the CDR3 reads CSVGSQGRTGELFF. The CDR3 bases are TGCAGCGTCGGCTCACAGGGTAGGACCGGGGAGCTGTTTTTT.

The table lists this clonotype with many counts. This chain connects TRBV4-2 to TRBJ2-6; a possible D gene is TRBD2 (6 bases). The CDR3 contains 18 residues. With 3 bases removed from V and 1 base from J, the gap between germline ends came to 16 bases. Germline-derived CDR1 and CDR2 are LGHNA and YNFKEQ. The CDR3 region is CASSQTVQAGSGANVLTF. In nucleotides, the CDR3 is TGTGCCAGCAGCCAGACTGTGCAGGCGGGATCTGGGGCCAACGTCCTGACTTTC.

This clonotype was seen a few times. The chain uses TRBV5-6 and TRBJ1-6; D unresolved. The CDR3 extends over 16 amino acids. Germline V gives CDR1 SGHDT, CDR2 YYEEEE. The V end lost 0 bases, the J end lost 2 bases, and 9 bases lay between the germline ends. DNA of the CDR3: TGTGCCAGCAGCTTGGGCGGCTACGCCTATAATTCACCCCTCCACTTT. Translating gives CASSLGGYAYNSPLHF.